Below, 4 T cell receptor beta chains from the same sample are listed, as sequenced in a study of T cells after yellow fever vaccination (dated by TCRdb to about 2019). Library creation used 5' RACE. Sequencing used an Illumina NovaSeq 6000. TCRdb trimmed public reads at Q25 via fastp, called clones via MiXCR and kept in-frame beta chains. Rows are unified per CDR3 protein, each entry keeping the most common DNA and genes. This sample is represented by more than 300,000 distinct CDR3 sequences; 3.5% to 5% of them were singletons. Clones ranked in the top ten supply approximately 19% of the sample. Reading the label with the study, this specimen's treatment or condition is: live attenuated yellow fever vaccine strain. Sequenced here: PBMCs, sampled 15 days after the yellow fever booster vaccination. The receptors come from a man aged 18 to 30 who received the YFV17D yellow fever vaccine.

This clonotype was picked up many times. The rearrangement uses TRBV5-1 and TRBJ2-5; 10 bases map to TRBD2. Germline V gene sequence: CDR1 SGHRS, CDR2 YFSETQ. Unmatched junction bases numbered 8, after V lost 5 bases and J lost 1 base. The CDR3 is 16 residues long. The CDR3 DNA reads TGCGCCAGCAGTTTTGGTACTAGCGGGGCCCAAGAGACCCAGTACTTC. This gives the protein CASSFGTSGAQETQYF.

V gene TRBV5-1 combines with J gene TRBJ2-3; 7 nucleotides match TRBD2. This CDR3 region has 15 residues. The J segment lost 2 bases and the V segment lost 4 bases, leaving 7 bases of the junction unmatched. From germline, CDR1 is SGHRS and CDR2 YFSETQ. CDR3 nucleotides: TGCGCCAGCAGCCCGAGCGGGGCCTACACAGATACGCAGTATTTT. Translating gives CASSPSGAYTDTQYF.

The chain joins TRBV25-1 to TRBJ2-1, with 12 bases matching TRBD2. The CDR3 has 17 residues. CDR1 and CDR2 (germline): MGHDK, SYGVNS. Trimming at V came to 3 bases and at J to 6 bases, leaving 9 bases not matched to a gene. The CDR3 coding sequence is TGTGCCAGCAGTGACCTAGCGGGGGGGAATTTGCCCAATGAGCAGTTCTTC. Protein product: CASSDLAGGNLPNEQFF.

The chain has TRBV12-3 or TRBV12-4 and TRBJ1-6, with a weak D call TRBD1 (6 bases). V was shortened by 4 bases and J by 8 bases, with 12 bases between the two germline ends. The CDR3 consists of 14 residues. This CDR3 reads CASSSWGADSPLHF. The CDR3 nucleotides are TGTGCCAGCAGTTCATGGGGGGCTGATTCACCCCTCCACTTT.